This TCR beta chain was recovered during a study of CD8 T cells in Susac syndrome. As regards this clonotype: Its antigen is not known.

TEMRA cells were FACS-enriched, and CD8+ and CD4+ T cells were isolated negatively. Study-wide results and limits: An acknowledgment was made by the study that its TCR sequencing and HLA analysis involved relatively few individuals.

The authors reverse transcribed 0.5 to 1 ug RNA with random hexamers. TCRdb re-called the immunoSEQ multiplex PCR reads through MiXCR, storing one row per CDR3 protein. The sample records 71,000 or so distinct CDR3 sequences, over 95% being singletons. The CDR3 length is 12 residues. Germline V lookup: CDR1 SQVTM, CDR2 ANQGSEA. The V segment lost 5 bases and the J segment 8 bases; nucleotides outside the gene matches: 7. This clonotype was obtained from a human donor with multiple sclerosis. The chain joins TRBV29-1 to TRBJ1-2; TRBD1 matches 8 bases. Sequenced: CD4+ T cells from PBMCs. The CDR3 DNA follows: TGCAGCGTTCTTCAGGGGGCAGGGGGCTACACCTTC. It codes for CSVLQGAGGYTF.